This record looks at one T cell receptor (beta chain) sequence and its context. This sample is drawn from a study of blood T cell repertoires in COVID-19. The CDR3 has 15 amino acids. V was cut by 4 bases and J by 7 bases, with 17 bases left in between. From germline, CDR1 is SGHRS and CDR2 YFSETQ. Per the study methods: The authors estimated nucleated cell counts from reference gene primer amplification. The data were produced by immunoSEQ multiplex PCR, yet TCRdb's version contains in-frame clones alone and is incomplete. The DNA gave D and trimming, while V, J and clone size come from that table. The sample gives 250,000 to 350,000 clones, about 91% of which show up once; around 9.3% is in the top ten.

Sequencing used PBMCs or T cells enriched from blood (not recorded which). The TCR was taken from a woman younger than 30 who had recovered from COVID-19. The chain combines TRBV5-1 with TRBJ1-4; D gene uncertain. CDR3 coding DNA: TGCGCCAGCAGCACCTCAGGCTCATCTACTGAAAAACTGTTTTTT. It translates to CASSTSGSSTEKLFF.